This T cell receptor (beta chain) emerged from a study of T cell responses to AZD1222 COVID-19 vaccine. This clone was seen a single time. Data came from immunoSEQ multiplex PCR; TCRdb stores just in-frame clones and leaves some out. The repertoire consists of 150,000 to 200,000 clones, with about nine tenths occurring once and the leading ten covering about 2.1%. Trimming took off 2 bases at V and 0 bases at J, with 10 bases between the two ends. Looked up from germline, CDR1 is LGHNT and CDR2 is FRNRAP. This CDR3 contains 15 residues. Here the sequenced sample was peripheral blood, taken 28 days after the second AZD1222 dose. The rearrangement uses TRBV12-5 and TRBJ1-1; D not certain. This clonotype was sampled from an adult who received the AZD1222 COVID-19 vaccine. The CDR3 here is CASGLTLGMNTEAFF. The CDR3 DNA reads TGTGCTAGTGGTTTGACGCTGGGGATGAACACTGAAGCTTTCTTT. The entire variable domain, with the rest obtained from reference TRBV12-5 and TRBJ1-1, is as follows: DARVTQTPRHKVTEMGQEVTMRCQPILGHNTVFWYRQTMMQGLELLAYFRNRAPLDDSGMPKDRFSAEMPDATLATLKIQPSEPRDSAVYFCASGLTLGMNTEAFFGQGTRLTVV.